These T cell receptor beta chains were read from a single sample in a study of T cell responses to AZD1222 COVID-19 vaccine. Here immunoSEQ multiplex PCR was the method, and the copy in TCRdb shows in-frame clones only, minus some. The repertoire holds tens of thousands of clones, roughly 90% seen once, with around 4.5% in the top ten. The specimen was peripheral blood, collected on day 0 of MenACWY control vaccination. These receptors were collected from an adult in good health. Both conserved end residues are part of each CDR3. The D gene is left open where the match is weak.

J gene	D gene	V gene	CDR3 DNA	CDR3 protein
TRBJ1-5	NA	TRBV27	TGTGCCAGCAGTTTGGTAGGGAATCAGCCCCAGCATTTT	CASSLVGNQPQHF
TRBJ2-1	TRBD2	TRBV20-1	TGCAGTGCTAGTAATCGCGGGAGGGTATCCTACAATGAGCAGTTCTTC	CSASNRGRVSYNEQFF
TRBJ2-2	NA	TRBV19	TGTGCCACTAGACCAGGACAGACGAACACCGGGGAGCTGTTTTTT	CATRPGQTNTGELFF
TRBJ1-5	NA	TRBV6-2/TRBV6-3	TGTGCCAGCAGTGGGCCCGGACGTCTTAGCAATCAGCCCCAGCATTTT	CASSGPGRLSNQPQHF
TRBJ1-2	NA	TRBV7-3	TGTGCCAGCAGCCCCCATCTGGGGCAGGAGGTCTATGGCTACACCTTC	CASSPHLGQEVYGYTF
TRBJ2-3	NA	TRBV6-2/TRBV6-3	TGTGCCAGCAGTTACATACCATCGACTCTCCCAGATCCGCAGTATTTT	CASSYIPSTLPDPQYF
TRBJ1-2	TRBD1	TRBV3-1/TRBV3-2	TGTGCCAGCAGCCCTACAGGGGGGGAAAGTGGCTACACCTTC	CASSPTGGESGYTF
TRBJ2-1	TRBD2	TRBV7-9	TGTGCCAGCAGCTTAGCTGCGCGGGAGATCTACAATGAGCAGTTCTTC	CASSLAAREIYNEQFF
TRBJ2-3	TRBD2	TRBV5-1	TGCGCCAGCAGCCTTGGACTAGCGGGGGTCACAGATACGCAGTATTTT	CASSLGLAGVTDTQYF
TRBJ2-3	TRBD2	TRBV9	TGTGCCAGCAGCGTAGGGCAGCGGGAGACCACAGATACGCAGTATTTT	CASSVGQRETTDTQYF